The source of this TCR beta chain is a study of T-cell reconstitution after alpha-beta-depleted transplantation in children. General observations from the study: T-cell counts and diversity at one year post-transplant came mainly from newly produced T cells.

Preparing the TCRbeta library involved the use of unique molecular identifiers. TCRdb re-analysed the PCR reads in MiXCR, keeping a single row per CDR3 protein. Found here are a few hundred thousand distinct CDR3 sequences, over 10% of them singletons; the top ten hold over 2%. Germline-derived CDR1 and CDR2 are SQVTM and ANQGSEA. CDR3 length equals 15 residues. The J segment lost 5 bases and the V segment lost 8 bases, leaving 6 bases of the junction unmatched. A note on this clonotype: As yet, its antigen is unknown.

The clonotype originates from a male patient younger than 18 who had a stem cell transplant for acute myeloid leukemia, so the T cells may come from the graft donor. The starting material was PBMCs, mostly from graft donor cells, obtained 360 days after TCRalphabeta/CD19-depleted stem cell transplant. The chain couples TRBV29-1 to TRBJ2-1; 16 nucleotides agree with TRBD2. The CDR3 DNA is TGCAGCTTATCCGGGACTAGCGGGAGGGACAATGAGCAGTTCTTC. This gives the protein CSLSGTSGRDNEQFF.